This T cell receptor (beta chain) was recorded in a study of a mutant IDH1 vaccine in newly diagnosed glioma. Overall study context: It was radiotherapy, temozolomide, or both that patients received previously, with most receiving both.

Sequenced by immunoSEQ multiplex PCR; TCRdb stores in-frame clones only, minus some. The data contain over 80,000 clones, approximately 75% of them singletons. The sample's time point: week 47, end of study. Doses consisted of 300 ug of mutant IDH1 20-mer peptide each, paired with topical imiquimod. A word on this clone: Antigen: not known.

The V end was cut by 2 bases, the J end by 2 bases, with 12 bases between. This CDR3 is built from 15 residues. Germline lookup yields CDR1 MNHNY and CDR2 SVGAGI (reference sequence). Specimen: PBMCs, collected from a glioma patient whose treatment included an IDH1 peptide vaccine. V usage is TRBV6-6 and J usage is TRBJ1-1, with D uncertain. The clonotype was recovered from a middle-aged man with glioma. Here the CDR3 reads CASSYKRVGNTEAFF. Here the CDR3 DNA reads TGTGCCAGCAGTTACAAAAGGGTAGGCAACACTGAAGCTTTCTTT.